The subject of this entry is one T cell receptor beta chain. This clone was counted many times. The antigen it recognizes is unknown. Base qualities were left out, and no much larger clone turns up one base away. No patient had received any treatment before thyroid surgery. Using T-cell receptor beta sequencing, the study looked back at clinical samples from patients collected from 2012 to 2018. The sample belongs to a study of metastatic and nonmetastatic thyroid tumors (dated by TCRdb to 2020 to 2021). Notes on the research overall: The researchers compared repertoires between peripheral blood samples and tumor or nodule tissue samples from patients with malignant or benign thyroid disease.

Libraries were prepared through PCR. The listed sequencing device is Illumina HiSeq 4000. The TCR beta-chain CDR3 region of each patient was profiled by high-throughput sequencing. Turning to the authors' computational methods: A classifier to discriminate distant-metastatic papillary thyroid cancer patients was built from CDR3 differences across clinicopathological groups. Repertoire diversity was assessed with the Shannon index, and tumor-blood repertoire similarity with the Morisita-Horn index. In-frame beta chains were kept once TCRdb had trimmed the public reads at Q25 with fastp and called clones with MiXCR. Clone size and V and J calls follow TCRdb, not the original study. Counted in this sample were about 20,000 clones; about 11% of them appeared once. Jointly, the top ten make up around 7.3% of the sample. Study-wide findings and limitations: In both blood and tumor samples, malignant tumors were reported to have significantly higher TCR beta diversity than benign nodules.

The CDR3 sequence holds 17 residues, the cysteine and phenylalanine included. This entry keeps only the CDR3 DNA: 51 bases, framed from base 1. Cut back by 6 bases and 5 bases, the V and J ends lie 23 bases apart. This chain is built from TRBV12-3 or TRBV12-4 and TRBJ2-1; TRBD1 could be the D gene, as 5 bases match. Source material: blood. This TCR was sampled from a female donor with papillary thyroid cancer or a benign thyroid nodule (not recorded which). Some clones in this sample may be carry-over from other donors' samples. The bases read TGTGCCAGCAGCTCGGGCCCCAGGGCCCCCCAGGACAATGAGCAGTTCTTC. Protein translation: CASSSGPRAPQDNEQFF.